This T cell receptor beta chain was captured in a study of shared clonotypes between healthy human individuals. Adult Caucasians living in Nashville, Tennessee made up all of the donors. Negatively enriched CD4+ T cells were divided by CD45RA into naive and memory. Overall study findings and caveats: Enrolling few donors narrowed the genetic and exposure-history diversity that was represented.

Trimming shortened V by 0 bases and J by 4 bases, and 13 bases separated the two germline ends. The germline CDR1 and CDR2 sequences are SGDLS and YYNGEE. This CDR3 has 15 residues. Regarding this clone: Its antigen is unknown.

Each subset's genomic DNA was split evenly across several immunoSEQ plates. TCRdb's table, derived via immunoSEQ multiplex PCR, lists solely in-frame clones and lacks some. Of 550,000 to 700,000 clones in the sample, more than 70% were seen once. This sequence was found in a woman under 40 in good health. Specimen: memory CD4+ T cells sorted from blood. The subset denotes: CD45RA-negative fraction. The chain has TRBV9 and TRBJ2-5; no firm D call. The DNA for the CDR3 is TGTGCCAGCAGCGTAGACAGCGTTAGAGGAGAGACCCAGTACTTC. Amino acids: CASSVDSVRGETQYF.